This entry lists 24 T cell receptor beta chains sequenced from one sample in a study of beta chain features in type 1 diabetes. Expressed TCRB transcripts were sequenced after all isolated RNA was converted to cDNA. The table came from immunoSEQ multiplex PCR; TCRdb's copy has only in-frame clones and leaves some out. The table includes under 950,000 clones, roughly 15% detected once. Input material: naive CD4+ T cells from blood. The receptors were sampled from a woman aged 18-29 years in good health.

The V call is TRBV6-5, the J call TRBJ1-2; 9 positions agree with TRBD1. Germline V gives CDR1 MNHEY, CDR2 SVGAGI. Unmatched junction bases numbered 13, after V lost 6 bases and J lost 8 bases. This CDR3 is 15 amino acids long. In DNA form, the CDR3 reads TGTGCCAGCAGCCCTAGTCCCGGGACAGGGTTGGGCTACACCTTC. Translating gives CASSPSPGTGLGYTF.

This clone turned up a few times. The genes are TRBV7-9 and TRBJ2-1, with 14 bases identical to TRBD2. Germline trimming cut 3 bases from V and 7 bases from J; bases unmatched to any gene: 2. The germline V gene encodes CDR1 SEHNR and CDR2 FQNEAQ (reference sequence). The CDR3 length is 15 residues. The CDR3 spells CASSFRTSGRNEQFF. CDR3 nucleotide sequence: TGTGCCAGCAGCTTTAGGACTAGCGGGAGGAATGAGCAGTTCTTC.

This clone was seen only a few times. The V call is TRBV5-1, the J call TRBJ1-2; maybe TRBD1 (5 bases). Germline assignment: CDR1 SGHRS and CDR2 YFSETQ. This CDR3 has 13 amino acids. Trimming removed 3 bases at V and 8 bases at J, with 14 bases between. CDR3 coding DNA: TGCGCCAGCAGCTCTCGGGCGAGGGACGGCTACACCTTC. This encodes CASSSRARDGYTF.

J is TRBJ2-1 and V is TRBV18; D is possibly TRBD1 (6 bases). Germline V gives CDR1 KGHSH, CDR2 LQKENI. V was cut by 5 bases and J by 5 bases, with 19 bases left in between. The CDR3 is 16 residues long. Here the CDR3 reads CASSYRAVETHNEQFF. As DNA, the CDR3 is TGTGCCAGCTCATACAGGGCTGTTGAAACACACAATGAGCAGTTCTTC.

This clone was recorded only once. This chain links TRBV7-2 with TRBJ2-7; the D gene is possibly TRBD1 (5 bases). The germline V gene has CDR1 SGHTA and CDR2 FQGNSA. The CDR3 is made up of 15 amino acids. Trimming pared 5 bases from V and 3 bases from J, leaving 17 bases between. In nucleotides, the CDR3 is TGTGCCAGCAGCACCCGCCTGGGGCGGAACTACGAGCAGTACTTC. Protein product: CASSTRLGRNYEQYF.

In this sample, this clone turned up a few times. The chain combines TRBV5-1 with TRBJ2-7, with 11 bases lining up with TRBD2. J was trimmed by 7 bases and V by 4 bases; bases with no gene match: 7. Germline lookup yields CDR1 SGHRS and CDR2 YFSETQ. The CDR3 spans 14 residues. This CDR3 reads CASSNAGLAEEQYF. CDR3 in DNA: TGCGCCAGCAGCAACGCGGGACTAGCGGAAGAGCAGTACTTC. Using reference TRBV5-1 and TRBJ2-7 for the parts outside the CDR3, the full variable domain is KAGVTQTPRYLIKTRGQQVTLSCSPISGHRSVSWYQQTPGQGLQFLFEYFSETQRNKGNFPGRFSGRQFSNSRSEMNVSTLELGDSALYLCASSNAGLAEEQYFGPGTRLTVT.

This clone has more than one count but fewer than ten. The J gene is TRBJ2-7, the V gene TRBV25-1, with D perhaps TRBD1 (6 bases). Germline assignment: CDR1 MGHDK and CDR2 SYGVNS. CDR3 size: 13 residues. Between the trimmed V and J ends, which lost 3 bases and 6 bases, there was a span of 12 bases. The CDR3 loop is CASSDVGASEQYF. For the CDR3, the DNA is TGTGCCAGCAGTGACGTGGGGGCTAGCGAGCAGTACTTC.

This chain joins TRBV6-5 and TRBJ2-7; 8 bases agree with TRBD2. Germline values: CDR1 MNHEY, CDR2 SVGAGI. Unmatched junction bases numbered 7, after V lost 7 bases and J lost 2 bases. This CDR3 comprises 14 residues. The CDR3 nucleotides read TGTGCCAGCAAACAAACGGGAGGGCCCTACGAGCAGTACTTC. Translation gives CASKQTGGPYEQYF.

This clone turned up a few times. The chain joins TRBV6-6 to TRBJ2-3, with 11 nucleotides matching TRBD1. The CDR3 extends over 16 amino acids. The junction had 7 bases not matched to a gene; V was cut back by 5 bases and J by 3 bases. CDR1 is MNHNY, CDR2 SVGAGI, per germline (reference sequence). The CDR3 protein is CASSKPGQGGTDTQYF. As DNA, the CDR3 is TGTGCCAGCAGTAAACCGGGACAGGGGGGGACAGATACGCAGTATTTT.

The table lists this clone with a few counts. The CDR3 bases are TGTGCCAGCAGCTTTCGATGGGACAGAGGCTACGAGCAGTACTTC. Translating it yields CASSFRWDRGYEQYF. The J gene is TRBJ2-5, the V gene TRBV5-6; 7 bases line up with TRBD1. The J call may be faulty, since TRBJ2-7 better matches the DNA end. Germline V gene lookup returns CDR1 SGHDT and CDR2 YYEEEE. The CDR3 length is 15 residues.

The J gene is TRBJ1-5, the V gene TRBV29-1; D unclear. Germline loops: CDR1 SQVTM, CDR2 ANQGSEA. V lost 5 bases and J lost 4, with 12 bases in between. This CDR3 has 13 amino acids. The CDR3: CSVLWGPNQPQHF. The CDR3 DNA is TGCAGCGTTTTGTGGGGTCCGAATCAGCCCCAGCATTTT.

This clone was counted only a few times. Other nucleotide sequences from this sample produce the same CDR3. CDR3 sequence: CASSPHSGTYNEQFF. In nucleotides, the CDR3 is TGTGCCAGCAGCCCACATAGCGGGACCTACAATGAGCAGTTCTTC. The chain joins TRBV7-2 to TRBJ2-1; 8 positions agree with TRBD2. V trimming: 5 bases; J trimming: 2 bases; junction bases outside the gene matches: 5. The CDR3 spans 15 residues. Germline V gene sequence: CDR1 SGHTA, CDR2 FQGNSA. Full variable domain (remainder filled in from reference TRBV7-2 and TRBJ2-1): GAGVSQSPSNKVTEKGKDVELRCDPISGHTALYWYRQSLGQGLEFLIYFQGNSAPDKSGLPSDRFSAERTGGSVSTLTIQRTQQEDSAVYLCASSPHSGTYNEQFFGPGTRLTVL.

This clone was picked up a small number of times. The chain is built from TRBV5-4 and TRBJ2-5; D is uncertain. The CDR3 is made up of 15 amino acids. Trimming left V 5 bases short and J 1 base short, with 15 bases between. Germline-derived CDR1 and CDR2 are SGHNT and YYREEE (reference sequence). CDR3 bases: TGTGCCAGCAGTTTCGGACCGCTTGGCCAAGAGACCCAGTACTTC. This translates into CASSFGPLGQETQYF.

V and J are TRBV27 and TRBJ1-2; no reliable D call. Per germline, CDR1 MNHEY and CDR2 SMNVEV (reference sequence). The germline V and J ends were trimmed by 1 base and 5 bases, with 17 bases remaining between them. The CDR3 totals 16 residues. CDR3 sequence: CASSLFASAVGYGYTF. The CDR3, as DNA: TGTGCCAGCAGTTTATTTGCTTCAGCCGTGGGTTATGGCTACACCTTC.

This clone was observed a handful of times. The chain couples TRBV7-2 to TRBJ2-1; D gene uncertain. From germline, CDR1 is SGHTA and CDR2 FQGNSA. V was shortened by 1 base and J by 0 bases, with 13 bases between the two germline ends. This CDR3 has 17 residues. The CDR3 loop is CASSLVGDFSSYNEQFF. CDR3 bases: TGTGCCAGCAGCTTAGTTGGCGACTTTAGCTCCTACAATGAGCAGTTCTTC.

This clone has a handful of counts. The chain uses TRBV6-5 and TRBJ2-5, with D hard to call. Germline loops: CDR1 MNHEY, CDR2 SVGAGI. The V end was cut by 0 bases, the J end by 1 base, with 6 bases between. The CDR3 consists of 14 residues. The chain's CDR3 is CASSYSPTQETQYF. The DNA for the CDR3 is TGTGCCAGCAGTTACTCTCCCACCCAAGAGACCCAGTACTTC.

The chain combines TRBV7-9 with TRBJ1-4; 8 bases are shared with TRBD1. Germline CDR1 SEHNR, CDR2 FQNEAQ (reference sequence). The V gene end was trimmed by 4 bases and the J gene end by 7 bases; junction bases not matched to a gene: 8. The CDR3 sequence is 15 residues long. The CDR3 nucleotides are TGTGCCAGCAGCTCGGACAGGGCGAGGGGTGAAAAACTGTTTTTT. Its translation is CASSSDRARGEKLFF.

This clone was observed a handful of times. CDR3 bases: TGTGCCAGTGGAAATTTCTACGAGCAGTACTTC. As protein: CASGNFYEQYF. The chain uses TRBV28 and TRBJ2-7, with unresolved D. The germline V gene encodes CDR1 MDHEN and CDR2 SYDVKM. CDR3 length: 11 amino acids. V lost 9 bases, J lost 3 bases, and 9 bases lay in between.

This sequence joins TRBV27 and TRBJ1-2; possible D gene TRBD1, 6 bases. CDR1 is MNHEY, CDR2 SMNVEV, per germline (reference sequence). V was cut by 6 bases and J by 4 bases, with 15 bases left in between. This CDR3 has 14 residues. For the CDR3, the DNA is TGTGCCAGCAGAGACCAGACAGGATCCTATGGCTACACCTTC. Translated: CASRDQTGSYGYTF.

The rearrangement joins TRBV11-1 to TRBJ1-1; 8 nucleotides agree with TRBD1. V lost 3 bases, J lost 6 bases, and 6 bases stayed unmatched. This CDR3 has 14 residues. The germline gives CDR1 SGHAT, CDR2 FQDESV (reference sequence). In DNA, the CDR3 is TGTGCCAGCAGCTTCATCAGGGGGCGGTCTGAAGCTTTCTTT. Residues: CASSFIRGRSEAFF. The whole variable domain, filled in from reference TRBV11-1 and TRBJ1-1, reads EAEVAQSPRYKITEKSQAVAFWCDPISGHATLYWYRQILGQGPELLVQFQDESVVDDSQLPKDRFSAERLKGVDSTLKIQPAELGDSAMYLCASSFIRGRSEAFFGQGTRLTVV.

This clone was detected only a few times. The chain recombines TRBV5-1 with TRBJ2-5, with 7 bases matching TRBD2. Germline V gene lookup returns CDR1 SGHRS and CDR2 YFSETQ. The CDR3 contains 14 residues. After removal of 0 bases from V and 3 bases from J, the junction contained 2 bases not matched to a gene. The CDR3 here is CASSLGEGKETQYF. DNA for the CDR3: TGCGCCAGCAGCTTGGGGGAGGGAAAAGAGACCCAGTACTTC.

This chain uses TRBV9 with TRBJ2-7, with a tentative D call TRBD2 (6 bases). Germline lookup yields CDR1 SGDLS and CDR2 YYNGEE. Trimming cost V 4 bases and J 2 bases, with 22 bases left between them. This CDR3 is 17 amino acids long. The CDR3 region has the DNA TGTGCCAGCAGCCCATCGGGGGACGGGAGCCAAGCCTACGAGCAGTACTTC. This encodes CASSPSGDGSQAYEQYF.

V is TRBV7-9 and J is TRBJ2-5, with D uncertain. The germline CDR1 and CDR2 sequences are SEHNR and FQNEAQ (reference sequence). The V gene lost 3 bases and the J gene lost 5 bases, with 7 bases spanning the gap. The CDR3 is made up of 12 amino acids. CDR3 sequence (DNA): TGTGCCAGCAGCTTGGCCCCGGAGACCCAGTACTTC. This encodes CASSLAPETQYF.

The chain carries TRBV6-6 and TRBJ2-2; possible D gene TRBD2, 5 bases. Per the germline V gene, CDR1 is MNHNY and CDR2 is SVGAGI (reference sequence). The CDR3 contains 13 residues. The ends were cut back, 0 bases at V and 6 bases at J, with 5 bases in the middle. CDR3 sequence (DNA): TGTGCCAGCAGTTACTCGAGGGCCGGGGAGCTGTTTTTT. Amino acids: CASSYSRAGELFF.